This T cell receptor (beta chain) is drawn from a study of blood T cell repertoires in COVID-19. Background on the study: Acute and convalescent COVID-19 samples came from the United States, Italy and Spain. PBMCs, B-cell-depleted T cells, or T cells were the source of the cDNA or gDNA that made up the material.

As originally analysed: Reference gene primer amplification gave nucleated cell count estimates. Assay used: immunoSEQ multiplex PCR; TCRdb lists only in-frame clones, some missing. V and J calls and clone size are those listed in that table; D and trimming were worked out from the DNA. The sample yields about 80,000 clones, 83% seen once. Germline V CDR1 and CDR2: LGHNA, YNFKEQ. V gave up 1 base and J gave up 0 bases; unmatched junction bases: 8. There are 18 residues in the CDR3. The sequencing sample was made of peripheral blood. The chain has TRBV4-2 and TRBJ2-4; 8 bases map to TRBD1. This TCR was recovered from a man older than 75 with active or convalescent COVID-19. Here the CDR3 reads CASSQATPTGAAKNIQYF. In DNA, the CDR3 is TGTGCCAGCAGCCAAGCGACGCCGACAGGGGCAGCCAAAAACATTCAGTACTTC.